The 17 T cell receptor beta chains below come from one sample, sequenced in a study of T cells in localized non-small cell lung cancer. Method: immunoSEQ multiplex PCR; TCRdb's copy keeps in-frame clones and lacks some. The repertoire holds over a thousand clones, with around 22% as singletons. The specimen comprised normal lung tissue next to the tumor, sampled before any cancer treatment. All receptors come from a man aged 40-75 years with stage III lung adenocarcinoma.

The V gene is TRBV5-1, the J gene TRBJ1-5, with D possibly TRBD1 on 6 matching bases. CDR1 and CDR2 (germline): SGHRS, YFSETQ. This CDR3 contains 17 residues. Trimming shortened V by 0 bases and J by 0 bases, and 13 bases separated the two germline ends. The CDR3 sequence is CASSLGAGTHSNQPQHF. The CDR3 DNA is TGCGCCAGCAGCTTGGGAGCCGGGACACATAGCAATCAGCCCCAGCATTTT.

The sample holds a few counts of this clone. The rearrangement uses TRBV19 and TRBJ2-1; unclear D gene. This CDR3 has 11 amino acids. Trimming cost V 1 base and J 9 bases, with 4 bases left between them. Looked up from germline, CDR1 is LNHDA and CDR2 is SQIVND (reference sequence). The DNA for the CDR3 is TGTGCCAGTAGTATAGGAGGTGAGCAGTTCTTC. Its translation: CASSIGGEQFF.

In the case of this clone: An end of the junction differs from the germline gene, which may be a read error. The chain joins TRBV6-8 to TRBJ1-5; TRBD1 is a possible D gene (5 bases). CDR1 is MNHGY and CDR2 is SAAAGT in the germline V gene. The CDR3 is 15 residues long. The DNA of the CDR3 is TGTGCCATCAGTGGGACCGGCCGTAACAATCAGCCCCAGCATTTT. Protein sequence: CAISGTGRNNQPQHF.

V and J are TRBV1 and TRBJ2-6; the DNA was not compared with TRBD1, the D call given in the table. TRBV1 is labeled a pseudogene. The CDR3 consists of 16 residues. CDR3 sequence reads: CASSPNRGSGANVLTF. The CDR3 coding sequence is TGCGCCAGCAGCCCAAACAGGGGCTCTGGGGCCAACGTCCTGACTTTC.

This clone came up a few times. V is TRBV14 and J is TRBJ2-7; 8 nucleotides match TRBD2. This CDR3 region has 15 residues. Germline loops: CDR1 SGHDN, CDR2 FVKESK. With 6 bases clipped from V and 3 bases from J, the junction kept 10 bases outside the gene matches. The CDR3 loop reads CASSFLAGPLYEQYF. As DNA, the CDR3 is TGTGCCAGCAGTTTTCTAGCGGGTCCGCTCTACGAGCAGTACTTC. The whole variable domain, remainder taken from reference TRBV14 and TRBJ2-7, is EAGVTQFPSHSVIEKGQTVTLRCDPISGHDNLYWYRRVMGKEIKFLLHFVKESKQDESGMPNNRFLAERTGGTYSTLKVQPAELEDSGVYFCASSFLAGPLYEQYFGPGTRLTVT.

The genes are TRBV11-3 and TRBJ2-7; 13 bases align to TRBD2. V lost 3 bases, J lost 6 bases, and 11 bases stayed unmatched. The CDR3 is 17 residues long. CDR1 is SGHNT, CDR2 YENEEA, per germline. CDR3 DNA: TGTGCCAGCAGCTTTGGACTAGCGGGAGTTTCAACCGGCGAGCAGTACTTC. Translated, it gives CASSFGLAGVSTGEQYF.

By share of the sample, this clone is large (0.1 to 1%). The chain joins TRBV6-8 to TRBJ2-1; D not certain. Deletions cut 2 bases from V and 12 bases from J, with 17 bases between. The CDR3 has 14 residues. Germline CDR1 reads MNHGY; CDR2 reads SAAAGT. The CDR3, as DNA: TGTGCCAGCAGTTACGACGCCGCCGGTCCAGGGCAGTTCTTC. Its translation is CASSYDAAGPGQFF.

This clone was seen a handful of times. The chain employs TRBV6-8 and TRBJ1-1; TRBD1 matches at 9 bases. CDR1 is MNHGY and CDR2 is SAAAGT in the germline V gene. The V segment lost 7 bases and the J segment 5 bases; nucleotides outside the gene matches: 8. This CDR3 region has 14 residues. CDR3 in amino acids: CASNNRGQETEAFF. In nucleotides, the CDR3 is TGTGCCAGCAATAACAGGGGGCAAGAGACTGAAGCTTTCTTT.

For the CDR3, the DNA is TGCGCCAGCAGCTTGGAGGACGGGGCCAACGTCCTGACTTTC. Residues: CASSLEDGANVLTF. The chain recombines TRBV5-1 with TRBJ2-6; no firm D call. The length of the CDR3 is 14 residues. Germline V CDR1 and CDR2: SGHRS, YFSETQ. V shed 0 bases and J shed 4 bases, with 5 bases lying between them. Full variable domain (remainder filled in from reference TRBV5-1 and TRBJ2-6): KAGVTQTPRYLIKTRGQQVTLSCSPISGHRSVSWYQQTPGQGLQFLFEYFSETQRNKGNFPGRFSGRQFSNSRSEMNVSTLELGDSALYLCASSLEDGANVLTFGAGSRLTVL.

The V gene is TRBV30, the J gene TRBJ2-1; TRBD1 is a possible D gene (6 bases). This CDR3 spans 14 amino acids. Germline values: CDR1 GTSNPN, CDR2 SVGIG (reference sequence). V was clipped by 2 bases and J by 5 bases, with 13 bases between them. The CDR3 DNA reads as TGTGCCTGGAGTTTGTGGGGGCCTGACAATGAGCAGTTCTTC. Its protein product is CAWSLWGPDNEQFF.

CDR3 sequence reads: CSVERLGRGTQYF. CDR3 sequence (DNA): TGCAGCGTTGAGAGGCTAGGGCGGGGTACGCAGTATTTT. The chain has TRBV29-1 and TRBJ2-3, with D maybe TRBD2 (6 bases). Germline V gene lookup returns CDR1 SQVTM and CDR2 ANQGSEA. Trimming left V 3 bases short and J 8 bases short, with 15 bases between. The CDR3 contains 13 residues.

The rearrangement joins TRBV28 to TRBJ1-1; weak D call: TRBD1 (6 bases). The germline V gene has CDR1 MDHEN and CDR2 SYDVKM. V was cut by 5 bases and J by 0 bases, with 13 bases left in between. The CDR3 sequence is 15 residues long. The chain's CDR3 is CASSESGTMNTEAFF. CDR3 bases: TGTGCCAGCAGTGAGTCAGGGACAATGAACACTGAAGCTTTCTTT. Filled out from reference TRBV28 and TRBJ1-1, the complete variable domain reads DVKVTQSSRYLVKRTGEKVFLECVQDMDHENMFWYRQDPGLGLRLIYFSYDVKMKEKGDIPEGYSVSREKKERFSLILESASTNQTSMYLCASSESGTMNTEAFFGQGTRLTVV.

The chain employs TRBV28 and TRBJ2-1; 7 nucleotides match TRBD1. CDR1 and CDR2 (germline): MDHEN, SYDVKM. The CDR3 has 15 residues. V was clipped by 4 bases and J by 9 bases; unmatched bases: 12. CDR3 sequence: CASSSIYRGEGEQFF. DNA for the CDR3: TGTGCCAGCAGTTCCATCTACAGGGGAGAGGGTGAGCAGTTCTTC.

CDR3 DNA: TGCAGCGTCGCACAGGGGAGAACTGAAGCTTTCTTT. This codes for CSVAQGRTEAFF. The chain has TRBV29-1 and TRBJ1-1, with 7 bases identical to TRBD1. Germline V gene data show CDR1 as SQVTM and CDR2 as ANQGSEA. The CDR3 has 12 amino acids. V lost 6 bases and J lost 5; bases outside the gene matches: 6.

This clone was seen a few times. V is TRBV28 and J is TRBJ1-5, with 8 bases fitting TRBD1. The CDR3 is made up of 14 amino acids. V lost 6 bases and J lost 3; bases outside the gene matches: 4. Germline values: CDR1 MDHEN, CDR2 SYDVKM. The CDR3 bases are TGTGCCAGCAGAGGACAGGGACCCAATCAGCCCCAGCATTTT. Its protein is CASRGQGPNQPQHF.

This clone was picked up a small number of times. The chain joins TRBV6-1 to TRBJ1-3; D perhaps matches TRBD1 (6 bases). V was clipped by 0 bases and J by 3 bases, with 18 bases between them. The CDR3 length is 18 residues. Germline V gene data show CDR1 as MNHNS and CDR2 as SASEGT. CDR3 residues: CASSEAGGGGRVGNTIYF. DNA for the CDR3: TGTGCCAGCAGTGAAGCAGGGGGAGGGGGTAGGGTTGGAAACACCATATATTTT.

V usage is TRBV15 and J usage is TRBJ2-3; D unresolved. Looked up from germline, CDR1 is LNHNV and CDR2 is YYDKDF (reference sequence). The CDR3 extends over 15 amino acids. V was trimmed by 4 bases and J by 0 bases, leaving 11 bases between them. CDR3 nucleotides: TGTGCCACCAGCACCATAGCATTTAGCACAGATACGCAGTATTTT. The encoded protein is CATSTIAFSTDTQYF.